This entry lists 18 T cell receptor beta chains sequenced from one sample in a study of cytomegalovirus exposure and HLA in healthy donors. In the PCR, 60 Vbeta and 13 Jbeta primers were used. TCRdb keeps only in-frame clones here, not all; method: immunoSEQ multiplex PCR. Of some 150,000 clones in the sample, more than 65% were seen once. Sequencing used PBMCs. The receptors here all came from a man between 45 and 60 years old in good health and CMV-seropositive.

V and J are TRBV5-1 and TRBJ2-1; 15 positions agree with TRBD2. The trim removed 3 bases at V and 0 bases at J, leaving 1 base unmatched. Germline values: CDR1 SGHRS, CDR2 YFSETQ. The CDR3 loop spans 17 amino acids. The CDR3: CASSWGLAGGSYNEQFF. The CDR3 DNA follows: TGCGCCAGCAGCTGGGGACTAGCGGGAGGCTCCTACAATGAGCAGTTCTTC. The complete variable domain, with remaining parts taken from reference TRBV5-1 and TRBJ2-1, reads KAGVTQTPRYLIKTRGQQVTLSCSPISGHRSVSWYQQTPGQGLQFLFEYFSETQRNKGNFPGRFSGRQFSNSRSEMNVSTLELGDSALYLCASSWGLAGGSYNEQFFGPGTRLTVL.

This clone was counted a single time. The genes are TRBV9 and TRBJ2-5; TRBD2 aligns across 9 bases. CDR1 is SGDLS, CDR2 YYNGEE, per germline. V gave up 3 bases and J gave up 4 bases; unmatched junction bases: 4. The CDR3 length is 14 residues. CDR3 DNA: TGTGCCAGCAGCGGACTAGCGGCGATAGAGACCCAGTACTTC. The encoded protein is CASSGLAAIETQYF.

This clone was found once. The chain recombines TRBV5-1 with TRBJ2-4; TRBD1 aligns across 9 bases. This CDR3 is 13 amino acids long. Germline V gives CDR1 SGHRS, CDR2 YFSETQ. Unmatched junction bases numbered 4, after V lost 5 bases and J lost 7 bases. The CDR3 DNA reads TGCGCCAGCAGTATGGACAGGGGTAACATTCAGTACTTC. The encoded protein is CASSMDRGNIQYF.

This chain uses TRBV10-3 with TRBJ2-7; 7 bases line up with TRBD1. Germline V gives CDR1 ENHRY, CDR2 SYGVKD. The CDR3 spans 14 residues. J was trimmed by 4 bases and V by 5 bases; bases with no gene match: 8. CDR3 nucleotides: TGTGCCATCAGTCTCCAGGGGGAAGTATACGAGCAGTACTTC. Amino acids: CAISLQGEVYEQYF.

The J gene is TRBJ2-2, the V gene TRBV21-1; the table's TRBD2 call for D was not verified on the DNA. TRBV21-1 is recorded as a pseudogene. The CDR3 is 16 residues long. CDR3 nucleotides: TGTGCCAGCACCAATAGCGGGAGGTCGAACACCGGGGAGCTGTTTTTT. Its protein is CASTNSGRSNTGELFF.

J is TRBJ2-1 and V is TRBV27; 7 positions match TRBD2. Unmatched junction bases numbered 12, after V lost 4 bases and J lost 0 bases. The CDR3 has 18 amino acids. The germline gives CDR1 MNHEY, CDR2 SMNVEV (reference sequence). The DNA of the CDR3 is TGTGCCAGCAGTTCTTTGCGGGAGAGACTGAGCTCCTACAATGAGCAGTTCTTC. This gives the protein CASSSLRERLSSYNEQFF.

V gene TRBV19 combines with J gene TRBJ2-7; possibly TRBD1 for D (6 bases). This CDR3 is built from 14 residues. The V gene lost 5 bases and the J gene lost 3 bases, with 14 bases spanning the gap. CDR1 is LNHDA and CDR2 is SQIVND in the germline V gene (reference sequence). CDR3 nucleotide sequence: TGTGCCAGTAGTGGCCCGGGACACCGCTACGAGCAGTACTTC. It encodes CASSGPGHRYEQYF. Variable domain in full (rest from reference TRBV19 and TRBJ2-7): DGGITQSPKYLFRKEGQNVTLSCEQNLNHDAMYWYRQDPGQGLRLIYYSQIVNDFQKGDIAEGYSVSREKKESFPLTVTSAQKNPTAFYLCASSGPGHRYEQYFGPGTRLTVT.

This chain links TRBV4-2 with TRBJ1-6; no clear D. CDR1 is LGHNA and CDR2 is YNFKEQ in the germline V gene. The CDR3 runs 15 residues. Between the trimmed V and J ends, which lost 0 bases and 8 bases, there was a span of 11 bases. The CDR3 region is CASSQDGQQDSPLHF. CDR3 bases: TGTGCCAGCAGCCAAGATGGGCAGCAAGATTCACCCCTCCACTTT.

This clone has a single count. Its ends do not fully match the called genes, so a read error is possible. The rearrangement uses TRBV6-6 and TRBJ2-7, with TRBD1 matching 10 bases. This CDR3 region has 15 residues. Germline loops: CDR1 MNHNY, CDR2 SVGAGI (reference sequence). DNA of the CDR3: TGTGCCGGCAGTTACCTGACAGGGGGCCCCTACGAGCAGTACTTC. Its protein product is CAGSYLTGGPYEQYF.

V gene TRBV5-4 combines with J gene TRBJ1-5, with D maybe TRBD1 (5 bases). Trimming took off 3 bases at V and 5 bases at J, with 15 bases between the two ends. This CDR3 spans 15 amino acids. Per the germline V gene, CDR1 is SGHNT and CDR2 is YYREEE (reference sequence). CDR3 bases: TGTGCCAGCAGCTCGGGACTACCCGGCGATCAGCCCCAGCATTTT. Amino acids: CASSSGLPGDQPQHF.

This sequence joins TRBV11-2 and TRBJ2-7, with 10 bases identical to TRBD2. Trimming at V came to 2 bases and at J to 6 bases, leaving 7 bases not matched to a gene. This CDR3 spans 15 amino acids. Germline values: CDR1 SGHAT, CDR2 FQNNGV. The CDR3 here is CASSLSGRAASEQYF. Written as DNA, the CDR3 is TGTGCCAGCAGCTTAAGCGGGAGGGCCGCATCCGAGCAGTACTTC.

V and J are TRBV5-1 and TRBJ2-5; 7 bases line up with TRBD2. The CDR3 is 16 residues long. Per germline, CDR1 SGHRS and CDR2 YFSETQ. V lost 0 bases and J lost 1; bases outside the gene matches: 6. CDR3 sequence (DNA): TGCGCCAGCAGCTTGGGGACTAGTCGTCGCCAAGAGACCCAGTACTTC. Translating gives CASSLGTSRRQETQYF. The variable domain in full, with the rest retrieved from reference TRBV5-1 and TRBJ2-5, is KAGVTQTPRYLIKTRGQQVTLSCSPISGHRSVSWYQQTPGQGLQFLFEYFSETQRNKGNFPGRFSGRQFSNSRSEMNVSTLELGDSALYLCASSLGTSRRQETQYFGPGTRLLVL.

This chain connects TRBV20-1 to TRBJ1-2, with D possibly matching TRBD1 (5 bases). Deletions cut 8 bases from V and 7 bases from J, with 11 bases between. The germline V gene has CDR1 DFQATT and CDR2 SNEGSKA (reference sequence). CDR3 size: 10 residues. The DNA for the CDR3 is TGCAGTACTTACAGGTCTGGCTACACCTTC. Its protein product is CSTYRSGYTF.

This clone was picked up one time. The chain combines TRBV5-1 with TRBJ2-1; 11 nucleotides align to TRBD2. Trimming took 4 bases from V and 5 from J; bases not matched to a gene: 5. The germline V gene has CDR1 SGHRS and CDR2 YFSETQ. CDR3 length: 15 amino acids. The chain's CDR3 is CASSTGTSGNNEQFF. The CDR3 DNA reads TGCGCCAGCAGCACGGGGACTAGCGGTAACAATGAGCAGTTCTTC.

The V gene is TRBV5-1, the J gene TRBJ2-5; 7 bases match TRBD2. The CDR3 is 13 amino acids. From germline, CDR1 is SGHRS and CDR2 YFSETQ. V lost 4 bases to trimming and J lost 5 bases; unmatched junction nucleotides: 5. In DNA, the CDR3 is TGCGCCAGCAGCCGCGGGGAGGGGGAGACCCAGTACTTC. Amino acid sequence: CASSRGEGETQYF.

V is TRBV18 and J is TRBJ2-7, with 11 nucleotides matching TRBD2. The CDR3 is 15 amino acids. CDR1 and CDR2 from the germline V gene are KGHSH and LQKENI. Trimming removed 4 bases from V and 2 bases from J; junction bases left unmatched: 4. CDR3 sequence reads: CASSLSGLAAYEQYF. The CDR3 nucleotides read TGTGCCAGCTCACTTTCGGGACTAGCGGCCTACGAGCAGTACTTC.

The DNA of the CDR3 is TGCGCCAGCAGCTTAGGGGGCATAAATGAAAAACTGTTTTTT. As protein: CASSLGGINEKLFF. V gene TRBV5-1 combines with J gene TRBJ1-4; 7 bases align to TRBD1. CDR3 length: 14 amino acids. In germline, CDR1 is SGHRS, CDR2 YFSETQ. Unmatched junction bases numbered 3, after V lost 2 bases and J lost 5 bases. The full variable domain, in which reference TRBV5-1 and TRBJ1-4 provide the parts outside the CDR3, is KAGVTQTPRYLIKTRGQQVTLSCSPISGHRSVSWYQQTPGQGLQFLFEYFSETQRNKGNFPGRFSGRQFSNSRSEMNVSTLELGDSALYLCASSLGGINEKLFFGSGTQLSVL.

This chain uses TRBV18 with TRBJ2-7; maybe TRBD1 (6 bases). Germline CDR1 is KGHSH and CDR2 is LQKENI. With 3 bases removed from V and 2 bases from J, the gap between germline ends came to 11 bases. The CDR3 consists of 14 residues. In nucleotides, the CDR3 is TGTGCCAGCTCACCCGGGACACGAACCTACGAGCAGTACTTC. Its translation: CASSPGTRTYEQYF.